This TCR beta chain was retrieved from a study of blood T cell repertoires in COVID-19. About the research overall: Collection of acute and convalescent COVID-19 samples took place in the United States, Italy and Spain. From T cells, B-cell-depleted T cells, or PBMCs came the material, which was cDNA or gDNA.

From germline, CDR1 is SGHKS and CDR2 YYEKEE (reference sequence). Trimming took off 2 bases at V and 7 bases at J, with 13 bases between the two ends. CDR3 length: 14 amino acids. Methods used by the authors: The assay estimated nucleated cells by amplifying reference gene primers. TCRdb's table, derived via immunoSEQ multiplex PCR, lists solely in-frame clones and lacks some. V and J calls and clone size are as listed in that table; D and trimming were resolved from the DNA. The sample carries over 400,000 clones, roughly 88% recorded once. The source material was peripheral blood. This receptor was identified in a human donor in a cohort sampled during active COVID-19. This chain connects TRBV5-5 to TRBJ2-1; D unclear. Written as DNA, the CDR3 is TGTGCCAGCAGCTTTGGCCAGTTACAAAATGAGCAGTTCTTC. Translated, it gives CASSFGQLQNEQFF.